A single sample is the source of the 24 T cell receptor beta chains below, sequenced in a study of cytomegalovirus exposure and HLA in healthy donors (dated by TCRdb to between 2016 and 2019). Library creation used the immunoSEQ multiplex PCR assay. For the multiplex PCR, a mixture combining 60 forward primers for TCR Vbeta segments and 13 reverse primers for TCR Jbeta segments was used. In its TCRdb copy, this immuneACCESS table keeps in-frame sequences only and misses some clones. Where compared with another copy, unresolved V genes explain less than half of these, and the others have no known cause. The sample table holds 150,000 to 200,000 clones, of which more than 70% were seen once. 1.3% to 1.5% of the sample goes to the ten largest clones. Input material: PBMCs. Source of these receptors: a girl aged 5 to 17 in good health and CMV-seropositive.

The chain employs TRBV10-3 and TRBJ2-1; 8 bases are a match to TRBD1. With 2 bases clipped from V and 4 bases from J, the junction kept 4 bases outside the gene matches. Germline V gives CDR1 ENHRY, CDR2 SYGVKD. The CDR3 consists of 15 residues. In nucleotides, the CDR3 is TGTGCCATCAGTGAGGGCCAGGGGGCTTACAATGAGCAGTTCTTC. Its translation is CAISEGQGAYNEQFF.

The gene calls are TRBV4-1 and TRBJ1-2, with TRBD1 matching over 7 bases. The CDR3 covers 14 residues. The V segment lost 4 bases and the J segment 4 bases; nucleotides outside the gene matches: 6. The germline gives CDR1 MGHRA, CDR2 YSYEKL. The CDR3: CASSPTGVSYGYTF. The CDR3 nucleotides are TGCGCCAGCAGCCCCACAGGGGTTAGCTATGGCTACACCTTC.

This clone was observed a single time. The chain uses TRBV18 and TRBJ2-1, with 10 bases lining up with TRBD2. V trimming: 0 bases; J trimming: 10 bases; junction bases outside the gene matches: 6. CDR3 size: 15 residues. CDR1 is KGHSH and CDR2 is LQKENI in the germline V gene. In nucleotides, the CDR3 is TGTGCCAGCTCACCACCCGGCCTAGCGGGAGACGAGCAGTTCTTC. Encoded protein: CASSPPGLAGDEQFF.

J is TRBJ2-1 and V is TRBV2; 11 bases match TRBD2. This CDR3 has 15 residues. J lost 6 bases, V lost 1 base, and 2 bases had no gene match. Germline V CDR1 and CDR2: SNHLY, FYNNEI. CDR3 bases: TGTGCCAGCAGTGAAGAACTAGCGGGAGTCAATGAGCAGTTCTTC. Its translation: CASSEELAGVNEQFF.

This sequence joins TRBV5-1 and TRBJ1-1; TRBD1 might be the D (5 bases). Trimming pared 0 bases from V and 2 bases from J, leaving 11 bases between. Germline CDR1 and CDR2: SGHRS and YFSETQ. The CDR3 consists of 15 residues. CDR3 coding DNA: TGCGCCAGCAGCTTGGTGTACGGGGGTAACACTGAAGCTTTCTTT. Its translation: CASSLVYGGNTEAFF.

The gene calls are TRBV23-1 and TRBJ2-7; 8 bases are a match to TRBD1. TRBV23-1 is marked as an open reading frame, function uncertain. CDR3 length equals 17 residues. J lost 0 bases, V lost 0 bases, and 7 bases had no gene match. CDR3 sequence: CASSQSGGDRTSYEQYF. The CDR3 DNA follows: TGCGCCAGCAGTCAATCGGGCGGGGACAGGACCTCCTACGAGCAGTACTTC.

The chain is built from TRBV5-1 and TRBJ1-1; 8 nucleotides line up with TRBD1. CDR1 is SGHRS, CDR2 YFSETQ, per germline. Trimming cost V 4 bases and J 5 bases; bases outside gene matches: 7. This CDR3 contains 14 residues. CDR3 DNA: TGCGCCAGCAGCCCCGACAGGGGAGGTACTGAAGCTTTCTTT. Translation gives CASSPDRGGTEAFF.

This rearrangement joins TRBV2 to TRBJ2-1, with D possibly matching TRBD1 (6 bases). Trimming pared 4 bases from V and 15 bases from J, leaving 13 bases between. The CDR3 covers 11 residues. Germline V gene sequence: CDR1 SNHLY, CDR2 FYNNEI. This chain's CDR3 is CASSGTELRFF. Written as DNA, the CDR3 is TGTGCCAGCAGTGGGACAGAGCTAAGGTTCTTC.

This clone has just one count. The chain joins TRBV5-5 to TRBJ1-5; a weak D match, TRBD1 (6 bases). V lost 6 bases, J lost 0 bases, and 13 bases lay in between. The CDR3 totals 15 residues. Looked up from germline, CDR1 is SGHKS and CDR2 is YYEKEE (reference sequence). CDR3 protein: CASTETGLSNQPQHF. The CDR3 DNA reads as TGTGCCAGCACCGAAACAGGGCTTAGCAATCAGCCCCAGCATTTT.

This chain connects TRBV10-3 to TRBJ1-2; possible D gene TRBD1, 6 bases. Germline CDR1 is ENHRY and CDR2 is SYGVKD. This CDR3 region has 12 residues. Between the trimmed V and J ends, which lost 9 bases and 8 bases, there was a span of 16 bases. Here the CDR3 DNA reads TGTGCCATGCGACAGGTTCCTGGGGGCTACACCTTC. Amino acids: CAMRQVPGGYTF.

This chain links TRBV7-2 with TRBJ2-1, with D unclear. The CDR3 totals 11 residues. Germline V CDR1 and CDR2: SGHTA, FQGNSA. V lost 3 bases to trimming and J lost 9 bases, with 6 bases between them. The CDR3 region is CASSFSIEQFF. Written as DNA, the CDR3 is TGTGCCAGCAGCTTTAGCATTGAGCAGTTCTTC.

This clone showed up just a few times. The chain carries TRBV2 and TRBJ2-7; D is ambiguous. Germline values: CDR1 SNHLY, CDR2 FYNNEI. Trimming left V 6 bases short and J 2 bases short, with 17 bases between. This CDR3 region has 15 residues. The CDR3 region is CASSPFGLSAYEQYF. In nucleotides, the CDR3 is TGTGCCAGCAGCCCGTTCGGGTTATCCGCCTACGAGCAGTACTTC. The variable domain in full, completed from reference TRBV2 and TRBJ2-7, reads EPEVTQTPSHQVTQMGQEVILRCVPISNHLYFYWYRQILGQKVEFLVSFYNNEISEKSEIFDDQFSVERPDGSNFTLKIRSTKLEDSAMYFCASSPFGLSAYEQYFGPGTRLTVT.

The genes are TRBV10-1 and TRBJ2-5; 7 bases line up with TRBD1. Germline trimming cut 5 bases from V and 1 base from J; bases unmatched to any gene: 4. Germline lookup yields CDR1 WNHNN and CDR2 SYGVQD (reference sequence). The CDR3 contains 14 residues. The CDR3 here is CASSPGQTQETQYF. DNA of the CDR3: TGCGCCAGCAGTCCGGGACAGACCCAAGAGACCCAGTACTTC.

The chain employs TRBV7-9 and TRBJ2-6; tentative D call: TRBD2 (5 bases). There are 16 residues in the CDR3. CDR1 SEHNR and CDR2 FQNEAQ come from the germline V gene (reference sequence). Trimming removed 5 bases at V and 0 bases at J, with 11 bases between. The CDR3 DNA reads TGTGCCAGCAGCGCGCCGACTATCTCTGGGGCCAACGTCCTGACTTTC. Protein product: CASSAPTISGANVLTF.

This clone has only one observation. CDR3: CASSHETGGPNSEAFF. CDR3 DNA sequence: TGTGCCAGCAGCCATGAGACAGGGGGCCCAAACTCTGAAGCTTTCTTT. The V gene is TRBV4-2, the J gene TRBJ1-1, with 10 bases matching TRBD1. Losses at the gene ends were 3 bases for V and 6 bases for J; bases not matched to a gene: 10. The CDR3 sequence is 16 residues long. Germline-derived CDR1 and CDR2 are LGHNA and YNFKEQ.

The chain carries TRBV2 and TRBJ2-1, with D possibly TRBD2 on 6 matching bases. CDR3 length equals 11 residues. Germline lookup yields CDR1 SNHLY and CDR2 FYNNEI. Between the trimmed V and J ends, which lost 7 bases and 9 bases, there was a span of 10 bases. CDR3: CASNVGSEQFF. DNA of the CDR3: TGTGCCAGCAACGTCGGGAGTGAGCAGTTCTTC.

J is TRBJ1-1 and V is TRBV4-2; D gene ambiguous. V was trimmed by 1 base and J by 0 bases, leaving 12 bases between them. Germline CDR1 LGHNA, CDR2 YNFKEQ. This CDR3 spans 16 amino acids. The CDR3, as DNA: TGTGCCAGCAGCCAAGTTGCCACAACCATGAACACTGAAGCTTTCTTT. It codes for CASSQVATTMNTEAFF.

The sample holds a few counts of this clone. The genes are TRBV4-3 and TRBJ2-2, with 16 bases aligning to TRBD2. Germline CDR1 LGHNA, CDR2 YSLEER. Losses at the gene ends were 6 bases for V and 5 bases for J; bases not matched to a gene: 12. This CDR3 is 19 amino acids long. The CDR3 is CASSPIQPGLAGGTGELFF. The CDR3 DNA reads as TGCGCCAGCAGTCCAATCCAACCGGGACTAGCGGGAGGGACCGGGGAGCTGTTTTTT.

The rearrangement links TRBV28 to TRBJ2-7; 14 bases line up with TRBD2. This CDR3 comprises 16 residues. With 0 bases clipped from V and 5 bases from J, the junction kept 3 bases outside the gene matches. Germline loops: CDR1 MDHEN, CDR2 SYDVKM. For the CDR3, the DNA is TGTGCCAGCAGTTTATGGGGACTAGCGGGAGAGGACGAGCAGTACTTC. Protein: CASSLWGLAGEDEQYF.

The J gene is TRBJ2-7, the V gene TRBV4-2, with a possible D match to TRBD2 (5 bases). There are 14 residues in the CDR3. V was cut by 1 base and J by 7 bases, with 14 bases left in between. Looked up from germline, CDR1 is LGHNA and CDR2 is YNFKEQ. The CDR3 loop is CASSQGEIRREQYF. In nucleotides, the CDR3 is TGTGCCAGCAGCCAAGGGGAGATTAGACGGGAGCAGTACTTC.

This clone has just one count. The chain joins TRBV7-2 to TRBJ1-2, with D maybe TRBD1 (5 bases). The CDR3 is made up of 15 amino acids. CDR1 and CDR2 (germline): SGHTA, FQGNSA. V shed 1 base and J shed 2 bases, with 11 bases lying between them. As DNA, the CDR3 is TGTGCCAGCAGCTTAGGGCAGGGAGGGAACTATGGCTACACCTTC. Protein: CASSLGQGGNYGYTF. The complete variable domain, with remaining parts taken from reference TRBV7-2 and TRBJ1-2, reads GAGVSQSPSNKVTEKGKDVELRCDPISGHTALYWYRQSLGQGLEFLIYFQGNSAPDKSGLPSDRFSAERTGGSVSTLTIQRTQQEDSAVYLCASSLGQGGNYGYTFGSGTRLTVV.

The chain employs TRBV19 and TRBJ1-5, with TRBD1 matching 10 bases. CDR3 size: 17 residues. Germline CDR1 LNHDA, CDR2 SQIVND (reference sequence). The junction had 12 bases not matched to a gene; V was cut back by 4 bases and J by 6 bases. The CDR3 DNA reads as TGTGCCAGTAGTAGGGGCACGGGGACAGGGGTGACTCAGCCCCAGCATTTT. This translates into CASSRGTGTGVTQPQHF.

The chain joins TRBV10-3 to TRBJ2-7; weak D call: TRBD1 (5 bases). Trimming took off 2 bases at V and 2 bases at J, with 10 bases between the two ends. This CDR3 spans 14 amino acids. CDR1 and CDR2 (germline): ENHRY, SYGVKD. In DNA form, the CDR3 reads TGTGCCATCAGTGAGACAGGCCCACCCTACGAGCAGTACTTC. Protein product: CAISETGPPYEQYF.

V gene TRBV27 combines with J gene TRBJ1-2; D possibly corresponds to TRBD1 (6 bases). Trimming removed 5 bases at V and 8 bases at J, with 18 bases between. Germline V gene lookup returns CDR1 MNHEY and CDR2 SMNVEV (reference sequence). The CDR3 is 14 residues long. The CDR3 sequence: CASSPITGFDGYTF. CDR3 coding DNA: TGTGCCAGCAGTCCCATCACAGGGTTTGACGGCTACACCTTC.